This TCR beta chain was obtained from a study of T cells in Graves' hyperthyroidism and ophthalmopathy. Whole-study results and caveats: Progression to ophthalmopathy was predicted a median of 6.5 months early. Blood also carried most thyroid clonotypes expanded above 0.001.

Trimming took off 0 bases at V and 7 bases at J, with 16 bases between the two ends. The CDR3 is 17 residues long. Germline assignment: CDR1 MNHEY and CDR2 SVGAGI. Amplified regions were TCR beta CDR3 sequences from RNA transcripts. Carried out on the TCR CDR3, a first-round RT-PCR used the HTBI primer set. One entry per CDR3 protein, called by TCRdb with MiXCR from the multiplex PCR reads. The sample has about 610,000 distinct CDR3 sequences; around 15% are singletons. This clonotype was seen repeatedly, ten times or more. What it binds is unknown. Diagnosis relied on clinical symptoms, serum thyroxine and TRAb, thyroid ultrasound and orbital computed tomography.

The sample was blood. The chain couples TRBV6-5 to TRBJ1-6; D is unresolved. The TCR comes from a woman aged 40 to 49 with Graves' ophthalmopathy. The CDR3 is CASSYSDPKLVNSPLHF. In DNA form, the CDR3 reads TGTGCCAGCAGTTACTCCGACCCAAAGCTAGTCAATTCACCCCTCCACTTT.